What follows is one T cell receptor (beta chain) and its context. Its specificity is unknown. J gave up 5 bases and V 6 bases, and 3 bases lay outside the gene matches. This CDR3 has 14 amino acids. The V gene's germline CDR1 is SGHVS and CDR2 FNYEAQ. The data derive from a study of CD8+CD57+ T cells in acquired aplastic anemia. For the study at large: Healthy donors yielded some 11 million CD4+ cell reads on average. Study conclusions and caveats: About 27 shared CD8+ CDR3s appeared highly expressed within patients' immunodominant clones. A significant difference in CD8+ Simpson's diversity between patients and controls was not found.

The TCR beta profiling, which covered VDJ combination and CDR3 sequence, was carried out using genomic DNA as the template. TCRdb re-called the reads through MiXCR, storing one row per CDR3 protein. The sample holds some 220,000 distinct CDR3 sequences; 30% to 40% are singletons and the top ten take 0.9% to 1.2%. V is TRBV7-6 and J is TRBJ2-1; 11 nucleotides agree with TRBD2. This sequence originates from a human donor in good health, serving as a control. Sequencing input: sorted CD4+, CD8+, or CD8+CD57+ T cells (not recorded which) from PBMCs. The CDR3 here is CASRGTSGDNEQFF. The DNA of the CDR3 is TGTGCCAGCAGGGGGACTAGCGGAGACAATGAGCAGTTCTTC. Together with reference TRBV7-6 and TRBJ2-1, the CDR3 gives the full variable domain: GAGVSQSPRYKVTKRGQDVALRCDPISGHVSLYWYRQALGQGPEFLTYFNYEAQQDKSGLPNDRFSAERPEGSISTLTIQRTEQRDSAMYRCASRGTSGDNEQFFGPGTRLTVL.